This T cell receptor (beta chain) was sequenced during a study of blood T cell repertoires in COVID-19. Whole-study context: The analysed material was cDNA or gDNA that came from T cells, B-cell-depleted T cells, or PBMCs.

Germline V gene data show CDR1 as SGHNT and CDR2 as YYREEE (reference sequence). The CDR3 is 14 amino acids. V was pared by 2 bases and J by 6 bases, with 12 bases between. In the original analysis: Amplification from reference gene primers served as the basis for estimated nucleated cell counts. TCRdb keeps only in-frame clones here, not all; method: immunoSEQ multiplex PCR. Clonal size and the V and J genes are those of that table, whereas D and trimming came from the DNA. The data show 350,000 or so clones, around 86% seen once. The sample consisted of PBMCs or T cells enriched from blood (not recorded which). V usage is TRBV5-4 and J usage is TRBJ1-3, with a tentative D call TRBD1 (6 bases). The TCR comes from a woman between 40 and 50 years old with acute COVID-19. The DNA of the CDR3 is TGTGCCAGCAGCTTTAGGGCAGGGGAAAACACCATATATTTT. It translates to CASSFRAGENTIYF.